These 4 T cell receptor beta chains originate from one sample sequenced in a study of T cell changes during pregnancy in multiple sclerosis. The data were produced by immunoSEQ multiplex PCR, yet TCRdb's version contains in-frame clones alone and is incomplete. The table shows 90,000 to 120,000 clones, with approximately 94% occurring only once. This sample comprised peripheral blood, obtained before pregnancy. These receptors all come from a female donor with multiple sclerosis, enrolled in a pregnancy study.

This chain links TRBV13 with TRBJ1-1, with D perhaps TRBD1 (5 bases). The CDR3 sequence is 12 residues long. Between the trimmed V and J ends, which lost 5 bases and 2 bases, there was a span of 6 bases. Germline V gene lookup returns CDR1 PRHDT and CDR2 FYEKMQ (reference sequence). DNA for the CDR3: TGTGCCAGCAGCAGGGGTAACACTGAAGCTTTCTTT. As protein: CASSRGNTEAFF.

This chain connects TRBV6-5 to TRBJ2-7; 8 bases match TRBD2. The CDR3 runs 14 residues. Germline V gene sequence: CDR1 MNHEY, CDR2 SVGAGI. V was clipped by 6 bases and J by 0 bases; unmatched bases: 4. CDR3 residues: CASSPSGSSYEQYF. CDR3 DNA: TGTGCCAGCAGCCCAAGCGGGAGCTCCTACGAGCAGTACTTC.

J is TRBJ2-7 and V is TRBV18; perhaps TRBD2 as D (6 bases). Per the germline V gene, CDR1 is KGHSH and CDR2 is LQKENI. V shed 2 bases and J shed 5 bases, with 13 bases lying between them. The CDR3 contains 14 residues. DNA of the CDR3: TGTGCCAGCTCACCAAAGGGAGGCGACAACGAGCAGTACTTC. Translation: CASSPKGGDNEQYF.

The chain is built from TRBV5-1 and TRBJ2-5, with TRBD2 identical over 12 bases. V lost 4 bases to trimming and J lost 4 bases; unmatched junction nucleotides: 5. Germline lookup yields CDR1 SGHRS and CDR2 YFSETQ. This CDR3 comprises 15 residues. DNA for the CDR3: TGCGCCAGCAGCCCGACTAGCGGGAGTCTAGAGACCCAGTACTTC. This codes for CASSPTSGSLETQYF. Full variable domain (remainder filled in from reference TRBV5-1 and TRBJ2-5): KAGVTQTPRYLIKTRGQQVTLSCSPISGHRSVSWYQQTPGQGLQFLFEYFSETQRNKGNFPGRFSGRQFSNSRSEMNVSTLELGDSALYLCASSPTSGSLETQYFGPGTRLLVL.